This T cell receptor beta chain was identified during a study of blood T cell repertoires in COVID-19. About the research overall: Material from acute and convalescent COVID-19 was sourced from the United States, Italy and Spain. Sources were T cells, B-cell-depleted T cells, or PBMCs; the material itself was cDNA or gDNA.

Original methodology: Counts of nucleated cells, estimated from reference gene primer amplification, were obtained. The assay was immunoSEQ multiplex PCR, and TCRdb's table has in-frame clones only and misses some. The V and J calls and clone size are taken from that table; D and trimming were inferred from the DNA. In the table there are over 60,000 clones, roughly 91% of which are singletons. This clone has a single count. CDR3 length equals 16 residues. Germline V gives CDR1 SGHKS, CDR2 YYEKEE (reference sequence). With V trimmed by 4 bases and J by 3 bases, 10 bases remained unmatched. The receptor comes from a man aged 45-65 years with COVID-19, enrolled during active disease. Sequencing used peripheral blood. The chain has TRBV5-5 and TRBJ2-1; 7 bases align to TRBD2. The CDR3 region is CASSPFGRENYNEQFF. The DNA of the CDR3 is TGTGCCAGCAGCCCCTTTGGGCGGGAGAACTACAATGAGCAGTTCTTC.